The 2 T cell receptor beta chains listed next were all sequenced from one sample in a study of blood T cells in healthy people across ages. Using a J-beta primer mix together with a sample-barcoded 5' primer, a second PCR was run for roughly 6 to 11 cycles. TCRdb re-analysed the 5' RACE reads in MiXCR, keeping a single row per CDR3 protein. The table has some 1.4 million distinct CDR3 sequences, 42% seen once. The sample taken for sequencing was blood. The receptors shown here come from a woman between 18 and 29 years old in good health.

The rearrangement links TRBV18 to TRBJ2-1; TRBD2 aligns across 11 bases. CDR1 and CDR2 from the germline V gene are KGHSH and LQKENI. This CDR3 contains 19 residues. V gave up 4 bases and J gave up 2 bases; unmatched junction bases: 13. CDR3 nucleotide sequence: TGTGCCAGCTCACGAGCCGATGTTGGACTAGCGGGCCCCTACAATGAGCAGTTCTTC. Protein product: CASSRADVGLAGPYNEQFF.

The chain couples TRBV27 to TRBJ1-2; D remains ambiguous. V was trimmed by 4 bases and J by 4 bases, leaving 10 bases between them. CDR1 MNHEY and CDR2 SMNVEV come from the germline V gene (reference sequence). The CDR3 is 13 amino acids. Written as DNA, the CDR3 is TGTGCCAGCAGTTACGATCGGTTCTATGGCTACACCTTC. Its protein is CASSYDRFYGYTF.